This paragraph reports one TCR beta chain. Its antigen target is currently unknown. Base quality data are lacking; no much larger clone is found one base away. This sample was taken from a study of blood T cell repertoires in COVID-19 (TCRdb year 2020). About the investigation overall: Samples from collaborators originated in the United States, Italy and Spain and spanned both the acute and convalescent phases of COVID-19. The dataset comprised deeply sampled blood TCRbeta repertoires from subjects exposed to, actively infected with, or recovered from COVID-19. Where HLA class I and class II types were available, the types were taken from metadata supplied by the sample provider, not from assay-based typing. The repertoires were made available in a free public database intended to serve as a resource for research on the immune response to SARS-CoV-2. The samples were drawn from two sources: the first 160 participants of the ongoing ImmuneRACE study, and approximately 1,300 subjects contributed by 6 global collaborators. Sample metadata almost always included a de-identified subject ID, COVID-19 status, age in years and sex. The prospective study material was composed of cDNA or gDNA derived from T cells, B-cell-depleted T cells, or PBMCs. Study-wide findings and limitations: The amount of clinical and demographic metadata varied by source and participant and was provided uncurated.

From the cysteine through the phenylalanine, the CDR3 covers 13 amino acids. Left in the record is the CDR3 DNA by itself, 39 bases read in frame from the first base. Trimming removed 7 bases from V and 3 bases from J, leaving 10 bases between the germline ends. TCRbeta CDR3 regions were amplified from genomic DNA using the immunoSEQ Assay, a bias-controlled multiplex PCR. As for the authors' bioinformatics: The number of nucleated cells in each sample was estimated by amplification of reference gene primers within the assay. To quantify the absolute abundance of each unique TCRbeta CDR3 rearrangement, sequence reads were collapsed and filtered. For each sample, productive Simpson clonality was calculated as the square root of Simpson's diversity index over productive rearrangements. TCRdb provides this immuneACCESS table in a form limited to in-frame rearrangements. Some clones are lacking; in checked studies, under half of them reflect an unresolved V gene, and why the rest are absent is not known. V, J and clone size derive from that table, while D and trimming were established from the DNA sequence. Here the sample has roughly 60,000 clones; about nine tenths occur a single time. The leading ten clones occupy 9.5% to 13% of the sample.

Whole blood was collected in K2EDTA tubes by collaborating institutions according to the institutions' own protocols. For TCRbeta analysis, collaborators shipped samples in one of three forms: frozen whole blood, isolated PBMCs, or DNA extracted from either of those sample types. This receptor was obtained from a human donor with acute or convalescent COVID-19. The donor label of this sample is uncertain. The sequenced sample consisted of peripheral blood. This receptor chain uses TRBV12-3 or TRBV12-4 and TRBJ1-5; the D gene cannot be resolved reliably. For the CDR3, the sequence is CASNLAANQPQHF. The DNA reads as follows: TGTGCCAGCAATCTGGCGGCCAATCAGCCCCAGCATTTT.